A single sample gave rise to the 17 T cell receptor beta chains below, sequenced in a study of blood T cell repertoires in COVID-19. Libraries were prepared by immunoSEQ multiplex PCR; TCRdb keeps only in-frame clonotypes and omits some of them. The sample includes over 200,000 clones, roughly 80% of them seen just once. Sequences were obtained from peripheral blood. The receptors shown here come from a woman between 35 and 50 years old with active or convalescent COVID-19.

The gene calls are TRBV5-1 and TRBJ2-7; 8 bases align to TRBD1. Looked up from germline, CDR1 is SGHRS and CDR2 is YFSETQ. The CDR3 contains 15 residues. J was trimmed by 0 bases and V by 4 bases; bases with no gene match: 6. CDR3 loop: CASSGGTGNSYEQYF. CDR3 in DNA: TGCGCCAGCAGCGGGGGGACAGGCAACTCCTACGAGCAGTACTTC.

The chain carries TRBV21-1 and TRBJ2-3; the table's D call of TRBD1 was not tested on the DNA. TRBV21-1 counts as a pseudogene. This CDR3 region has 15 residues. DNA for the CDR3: TGTGCCACTACCAAACAGGGGCACTGGGTGGATACGCAGTATTTT. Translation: CATTKQGHWVDTQYF.

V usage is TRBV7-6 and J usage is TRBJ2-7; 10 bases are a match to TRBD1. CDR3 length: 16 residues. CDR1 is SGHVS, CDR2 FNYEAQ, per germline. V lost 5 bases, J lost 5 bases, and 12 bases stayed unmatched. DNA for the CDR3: TGTGCCAGCAGCCAGTTTATGGGACAGGGGTCGAACGAGCAGTACTTC. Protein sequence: CASSQFMGQGSNEQYF.

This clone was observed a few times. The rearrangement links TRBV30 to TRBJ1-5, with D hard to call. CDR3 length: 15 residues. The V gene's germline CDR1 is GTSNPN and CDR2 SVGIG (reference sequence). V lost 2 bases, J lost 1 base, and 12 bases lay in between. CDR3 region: CAWSRRALSNQPQHF. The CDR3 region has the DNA TGTGCCTGGAGTCGGAGGGCCCTAAGCAATCAGCCCCAGCATTTT.

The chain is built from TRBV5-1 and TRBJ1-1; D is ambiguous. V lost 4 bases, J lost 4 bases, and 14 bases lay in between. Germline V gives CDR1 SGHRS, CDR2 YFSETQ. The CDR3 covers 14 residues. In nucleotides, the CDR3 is TGCGCCAGCAGCCCTGACGGGGAAGGCACTGAAGCTTTCTTT. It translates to CASSPDGEGTEAFF.

The CDR3 DNA is TGTGCCACCAGCAGAGGGATTGGGCAGGGGAGTGGCTACACCTTC. Its translation is CATSRGIGQGSGYTF. The chain couples TRBV15 to TRBJ1-2; possible D gene TRBD1, 6 bases. Germline V gene lookup returns CDR1 LNHNV and CDR2 YYDKDF (reference sequence). The CDR3 is 15 residues long. Trimming pared 1 base from V and 7 bases from J, leaving 16 bases between.

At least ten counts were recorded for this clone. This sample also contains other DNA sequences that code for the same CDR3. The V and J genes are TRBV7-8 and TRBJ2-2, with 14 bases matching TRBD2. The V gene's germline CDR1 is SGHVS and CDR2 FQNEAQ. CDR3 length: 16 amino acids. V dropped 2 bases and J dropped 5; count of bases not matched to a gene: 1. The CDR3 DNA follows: TGTGCCAGCAGCTTAAGGACTAGCGGGGGGACCGGGGAGCTGTTTTTT. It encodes CASSLRTSGGTGELFF.

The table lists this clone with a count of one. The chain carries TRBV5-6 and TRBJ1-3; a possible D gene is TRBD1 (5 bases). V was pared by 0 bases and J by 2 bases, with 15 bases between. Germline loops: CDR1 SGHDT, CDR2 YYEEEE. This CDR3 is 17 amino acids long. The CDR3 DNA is TGTGCCAGCAGCTTGGCAGGCCTCCAGGGCGCTGGAAACACCATATATTTT. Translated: CASSLAGLQGAGNTIYF. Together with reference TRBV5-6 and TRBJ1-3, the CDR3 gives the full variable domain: DAGVTQSPTHLIKTRGQQVTLRCSPKSGHDTVSWYQQALGQGPQFIFQYYEEEERQRGNFPDRFSGHQFPNYSSELNVNALLLGDSALYLCASSLAGLQGAGNTIYFGEGSWLTVV.

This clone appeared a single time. CDR3 residues: CATSDLAGDSYNEQFF. DNA for the CDR3: TGTGCCACCAGTGATCTAGCGGGGGACTCCTACAATGAGCAGTTCTTC. V and J are TRBV24-1 and TRBJ2-1, with 10 bases fitting TRBD2. This CDR3 is built from 16 residues. The ends lost 3 bases at V and 0 bases at J; junction bases unmatched: 1. CDR1 and CDR2 from the germline V gene are KGHDR and SFDVKD.

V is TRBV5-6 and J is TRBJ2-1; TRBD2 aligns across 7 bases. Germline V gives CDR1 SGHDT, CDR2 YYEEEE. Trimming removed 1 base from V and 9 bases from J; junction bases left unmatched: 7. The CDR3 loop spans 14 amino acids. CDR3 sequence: CASSLKERDTEQFF. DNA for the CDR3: TGTGCCAGCAGCTTGAAGGAGCGGGATACTGAGCAGTTCTTC. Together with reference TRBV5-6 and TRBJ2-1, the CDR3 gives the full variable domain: DAGVTQSPTHLIKTRGQQVTLRCSPKSGHDTVSWYQQALGQGPQFIFQYYEEEERQRGNFPDRFSGHQFPNYSSELNVNALLLGDSALYLCASSLKERDTEQFFGPGTRLTVL.

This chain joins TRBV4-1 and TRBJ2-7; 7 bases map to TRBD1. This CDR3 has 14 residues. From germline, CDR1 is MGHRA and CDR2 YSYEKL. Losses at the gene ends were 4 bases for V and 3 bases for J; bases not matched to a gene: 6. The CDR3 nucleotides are TGCGCCAGCAGCCTCTCCGGGACAGACTACGAGCAGTACTTC. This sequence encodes CASSLSGTDYEQYF.

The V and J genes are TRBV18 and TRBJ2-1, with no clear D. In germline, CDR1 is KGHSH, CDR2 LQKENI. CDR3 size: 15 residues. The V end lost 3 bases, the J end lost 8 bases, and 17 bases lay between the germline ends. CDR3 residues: CASSPQTGVRDEQFF. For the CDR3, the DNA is TGTGCCAGCTCACCGCAGACTGGAGTTCGAGATGAGCAGTTCTTC.

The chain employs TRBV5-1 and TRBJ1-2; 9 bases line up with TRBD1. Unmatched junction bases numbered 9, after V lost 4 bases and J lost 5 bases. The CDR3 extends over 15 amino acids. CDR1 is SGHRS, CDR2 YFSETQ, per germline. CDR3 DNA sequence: TGCGCCAGCAGCCCACCCCGGACAGGGGTATATGGCTACACCTTC. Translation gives CASSPPRTGVYGYTF.

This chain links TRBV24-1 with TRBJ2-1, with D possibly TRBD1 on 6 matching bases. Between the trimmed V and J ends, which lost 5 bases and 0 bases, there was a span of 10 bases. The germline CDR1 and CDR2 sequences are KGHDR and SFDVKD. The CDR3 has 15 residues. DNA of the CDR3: TGTGCCACCAGTGGGGACACTACCTCCTACAATGAGCAGTTCTTC. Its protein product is CATSGDTTSYNEQFF.

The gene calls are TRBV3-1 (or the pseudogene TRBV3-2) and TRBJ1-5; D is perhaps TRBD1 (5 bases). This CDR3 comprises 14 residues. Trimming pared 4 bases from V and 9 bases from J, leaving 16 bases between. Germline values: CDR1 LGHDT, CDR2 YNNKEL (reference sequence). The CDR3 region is CASSPSNGGLPQHF. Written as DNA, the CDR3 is TGTGCCAGCAGCCCCTCTAACGGGGGTTTGCCCCAGCATTTT.

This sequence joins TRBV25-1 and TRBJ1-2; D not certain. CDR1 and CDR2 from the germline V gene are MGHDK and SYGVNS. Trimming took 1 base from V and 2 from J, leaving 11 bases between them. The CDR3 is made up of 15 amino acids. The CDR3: CASSESARLNYGYTF. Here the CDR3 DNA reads TGTGCCAGCAGTGAATCGGCCAGACTGAACTATGGCTACACCTTC.

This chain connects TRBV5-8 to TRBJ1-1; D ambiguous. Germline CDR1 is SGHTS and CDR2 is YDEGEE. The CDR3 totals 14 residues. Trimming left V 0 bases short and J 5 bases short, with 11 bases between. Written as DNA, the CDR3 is TGTGCCAGCAGCTTGGGAGGGTGGGCGACTGAAGCTTTCTTT. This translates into CASSLGGWATEAFF. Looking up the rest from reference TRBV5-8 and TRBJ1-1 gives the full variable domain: EAGVTQSPTHLIKTRGQQATLRCSPISGHTSVYWYQQALGLGLQFLLWYDEGEERNRGNFPPRFSGRQFPNYSSELNVNALELEDSALYLCASSLGGWATEAFFGQGTRLTVV.